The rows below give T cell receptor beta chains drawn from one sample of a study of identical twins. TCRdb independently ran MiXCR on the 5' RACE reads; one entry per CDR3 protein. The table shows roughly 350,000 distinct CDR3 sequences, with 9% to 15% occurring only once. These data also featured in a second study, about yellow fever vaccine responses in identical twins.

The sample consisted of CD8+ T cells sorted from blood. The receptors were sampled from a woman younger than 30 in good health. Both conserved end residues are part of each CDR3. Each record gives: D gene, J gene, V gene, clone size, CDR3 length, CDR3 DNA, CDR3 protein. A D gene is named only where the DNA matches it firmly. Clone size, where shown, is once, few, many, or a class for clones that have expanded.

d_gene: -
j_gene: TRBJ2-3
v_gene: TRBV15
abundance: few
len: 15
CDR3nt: TGTGCCACCAGCAGACCTAAGCGGTTCACAGATACGCAGTATTTT
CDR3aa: CATSRPKRFTDTQYF

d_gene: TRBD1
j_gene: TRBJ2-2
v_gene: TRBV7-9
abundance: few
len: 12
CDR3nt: TGTGCCAGCAGCAGGGGGCCCGGGGAGCTGTTTTTT
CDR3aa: CASSRGPGELFF

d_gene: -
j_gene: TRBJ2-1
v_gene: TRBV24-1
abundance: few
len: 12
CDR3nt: TGTGCCACCTGCAGCTCCTACAATGAGCAGTTCTTC
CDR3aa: CATCSSYNEQFF

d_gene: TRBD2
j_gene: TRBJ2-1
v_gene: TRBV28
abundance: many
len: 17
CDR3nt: TGTGCCAGCTCCCACGGGGCGGGAGGGCCCACCTACATCGAGCAGTTCTTC
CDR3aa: CASSHGAGGPTYIEQFF

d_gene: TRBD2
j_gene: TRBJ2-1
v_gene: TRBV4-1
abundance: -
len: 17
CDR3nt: TGCGCCAGCAGCCAAGACTCGGGGGCGGGAGGAGCCAATGAGCAGTTCTTC
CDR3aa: CASSQDSGAGGANEQFF

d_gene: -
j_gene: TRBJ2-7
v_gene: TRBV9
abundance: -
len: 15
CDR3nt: TGTGCCAGCAGCGAAAGCGGGCACCCAAGTTACGAGCAGTACTTC
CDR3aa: CASSESGHPSYEQYF

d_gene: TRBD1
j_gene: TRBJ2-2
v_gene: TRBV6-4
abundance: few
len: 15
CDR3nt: TGTGCCAGCAGTGACGGAACAGGGGGCACCGGGGAGCTGTTTTTT
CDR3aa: CASSDGTGGTGELFF

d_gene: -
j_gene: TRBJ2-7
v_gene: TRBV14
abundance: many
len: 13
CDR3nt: TGTGCCAGCAGCCAAGATGCGTTAGCCCCAAAGTACTTC
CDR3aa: CASSQDALAPKYF

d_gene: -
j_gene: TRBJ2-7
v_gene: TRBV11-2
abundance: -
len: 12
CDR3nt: TGTGCCAGCAGGAAAGACGCCTACGAGCAGTACTTC
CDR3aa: CASRKDAYEQYF

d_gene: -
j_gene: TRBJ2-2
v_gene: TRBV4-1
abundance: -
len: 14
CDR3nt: TGCGCCAGCAGCTTAACTAGTGACACCGGGGAGCTGTTTTTT
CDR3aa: CASSLTSDTGELFF

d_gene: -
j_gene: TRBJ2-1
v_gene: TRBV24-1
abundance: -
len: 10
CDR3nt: TGTGCCACCGACAGCAATGAGCAGTTCTTC
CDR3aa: CATDSNEQFF

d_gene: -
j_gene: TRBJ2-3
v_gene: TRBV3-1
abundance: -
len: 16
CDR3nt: TGTGCCAGCAGCCAAGATGGTCCGGGTTCAACAGATACGCAGTATTTT
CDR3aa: CASSQDGPGSTDTQYF

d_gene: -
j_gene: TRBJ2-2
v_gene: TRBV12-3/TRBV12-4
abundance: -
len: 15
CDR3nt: TGTGCCAGCAGCACAGACAGGAGGAACACCGGGGAGCTGTTTTTT
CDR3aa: CASSTDRRNTGELFF

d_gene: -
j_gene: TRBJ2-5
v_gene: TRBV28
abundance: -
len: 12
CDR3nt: TGTGCCAGCAGCAAGGGGGGAGAGACCCAGTACTTC
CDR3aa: CASSKGGETQYF

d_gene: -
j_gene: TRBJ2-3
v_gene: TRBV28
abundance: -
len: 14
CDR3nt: TGTGCCAGCACCATAGGAAGTGCGACAGATACGCAGTATTTT
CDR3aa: CASTIGSATDTQYF

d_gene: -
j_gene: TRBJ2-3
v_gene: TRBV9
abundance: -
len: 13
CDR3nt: TGTGCCAGCAGCGAGGGGGGTGCCCCTACGCAGTATTTT
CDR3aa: CASSEGGAPTQYF

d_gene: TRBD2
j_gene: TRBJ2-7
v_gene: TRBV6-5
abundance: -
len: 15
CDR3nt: TGTGCCAGCAGTTACGACGGTCTAGCGGGACATCCAGAATACTTC
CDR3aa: CASSYDGLAGHPEYF

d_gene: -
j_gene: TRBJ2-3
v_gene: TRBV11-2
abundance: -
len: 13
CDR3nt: TGTGCCAGCAGCTTTGAAAGCACAGATACGCAGTATTTT
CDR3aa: CASSFESTDTQYF

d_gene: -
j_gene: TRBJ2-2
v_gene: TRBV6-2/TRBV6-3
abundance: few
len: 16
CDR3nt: TGTGCCAGCAGTTACGTCCCCTCTCCGAACACCGGGGAGCTGTTTTTT
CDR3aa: CASSYVPSPNTGELFF

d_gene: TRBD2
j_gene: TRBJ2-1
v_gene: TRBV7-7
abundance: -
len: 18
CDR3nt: TGTGCCAGCAGCTACCCACCGGACGCAGGGAGGGGCTACAATGAGCAGTTCTTC
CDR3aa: CASSYPPDAGRGYNEQFF

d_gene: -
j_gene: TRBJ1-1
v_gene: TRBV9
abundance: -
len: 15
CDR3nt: TGTGCCAGCAGCGTAGGGAGCGGGGGGAACACTGAAGCTTTCTTT
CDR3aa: CASSVGSGGNTEAFF

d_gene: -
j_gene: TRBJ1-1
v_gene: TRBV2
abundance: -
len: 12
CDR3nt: TGTGCCAGCTTAGGAACTCAGGGGGAAGCTTTCTTT
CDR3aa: CASLGTQGEAFF

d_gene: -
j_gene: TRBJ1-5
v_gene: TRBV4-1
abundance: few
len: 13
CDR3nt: TGCGCCAGCAGCCAGTGGGTTAATCAGCCCCAGCATTTT
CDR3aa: CASSQWVNQPQHF

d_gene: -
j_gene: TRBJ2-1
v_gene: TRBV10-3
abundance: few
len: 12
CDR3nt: TGTGCCATCAGTGAGTCGTCCAATGAGCAGTTCTTC
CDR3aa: CAISESSNEQFF

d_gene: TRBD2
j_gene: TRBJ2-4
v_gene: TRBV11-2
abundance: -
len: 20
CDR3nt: TGTGCCAGCAGCTTCACTAGCGGGGGTTCCGACGCCATAGCCAAAAACATTCAGTACTTC
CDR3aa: CASSFTSGGSDAIAKNIQYF

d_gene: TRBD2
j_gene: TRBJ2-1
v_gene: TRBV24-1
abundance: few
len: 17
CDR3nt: TGTGCCACCAGTGGGGAGGGACTAGCGGGAGTCCGCAATGAGCAGTTCTTC
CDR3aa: CATSGEGLAGVRNEQFF

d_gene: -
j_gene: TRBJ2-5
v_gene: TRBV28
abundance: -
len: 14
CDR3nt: TGTGCCAGCAGATCCCCGGGCCTCCCGGAGACCCAGTACTTC
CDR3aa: CASRSPGLPETQYF

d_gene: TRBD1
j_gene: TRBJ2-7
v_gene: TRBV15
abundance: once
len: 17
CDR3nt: TGTGCCACCAGCAGACCTGGACAGGGGGTTAGCTCCTACGAGCAGTACTTC
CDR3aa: CATSRPGQGVSSYEQYF

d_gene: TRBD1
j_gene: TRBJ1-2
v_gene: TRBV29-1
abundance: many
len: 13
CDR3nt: TGCAGCGTTGAGGGGACAGAACGTTATGGCTACACCTTC
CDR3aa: CSVEGTERYGYTF

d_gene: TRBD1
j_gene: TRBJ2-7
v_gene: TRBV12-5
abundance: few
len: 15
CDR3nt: TGTGCTAGTGGTTCCGCCCCACAGGGGGTCCACGAGCAGTACTTC
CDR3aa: CASGSAPQGVHEQYF

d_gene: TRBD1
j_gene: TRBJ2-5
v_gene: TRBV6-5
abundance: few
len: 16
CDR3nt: TGTGCCAGCAGTTATTCCGGACAGGGGGCGCGGGAGACCCAGTACTTC
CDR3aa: CASSYSGQGARETQYF

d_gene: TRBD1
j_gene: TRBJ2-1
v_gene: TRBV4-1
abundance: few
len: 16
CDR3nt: TGCGCCAGCAGCCACCCGACAGGGGGTCCCAACAATGAGCAGTTCTTC
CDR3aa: CASSHPTGGPNNEQFF

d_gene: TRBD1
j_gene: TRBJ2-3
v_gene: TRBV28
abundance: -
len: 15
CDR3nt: TGTGCCAGCAGTCAAGACAGGGATGGGACAGATACGCAGTATTTT
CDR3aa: CASSQDRDGTDTQYF

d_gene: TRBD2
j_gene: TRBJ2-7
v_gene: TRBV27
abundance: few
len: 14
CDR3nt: TGTGCCAGCGGGACTAGCGGGAGCAGGTACGAGCAGTACTTC
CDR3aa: CASGTSGSRYEQYF

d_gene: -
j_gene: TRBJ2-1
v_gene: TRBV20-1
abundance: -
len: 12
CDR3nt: TGCAGTGCCCAGGACTACAACAATGAGCAGTTCTTC
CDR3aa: CSAQDYNNEQFF

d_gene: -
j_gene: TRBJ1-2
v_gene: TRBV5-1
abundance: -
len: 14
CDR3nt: TGCGCCAGCAGCTTGTACGCACTAGGCTATGGCTACACCTTC
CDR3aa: CASSLYALGYGYTF

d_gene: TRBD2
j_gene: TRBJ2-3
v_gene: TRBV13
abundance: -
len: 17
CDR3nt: TGTGCCAGCAGCTTAGACCGACTAGCGGGAGACACAGATACGCAGTATTTT
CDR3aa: CASSLDRLAGDTDTQYF